Described below is a single T cell receptor beta chain sequence and its context. What it binds is unknown. The sample is drawn from a study of T cell responses to AZD1222 COVID-19 vaccine. Study results and limitations: Spike-specific TCR breadth and depth went up after people got two AZD1222 doses. The span of vaccine-associated CD4 TCRs extended across spike, with dominance at 160-218 and 743-854. The sample set comprised mostly white British donors with more females, and clonal diversity was possibly underestimated. Reportedly, close to half of spike-specific TCRs are directed against unmutated variant regions.

This CDR3 contains 17 residues. TCRdb keeps only in-frame clones here, not all; method: immunoSEQ multiplex PCR. The sample records 130,000 or so clones, roughly 90% being singletons. This chain uses TRBV21-1 with TRBJ2-1; the D call of TRBD1 is as the table states it, not checked on the DNA. TRBV21-1 is recorded as a pseudogene. The TCR sequence derives from an adult in good health. The sample in question was peripheral blood, obtained on day 0 of AZD1222 vaccination. The CDR3 here is CASSTPGTVYSYNEQFF. The CDR3 region has the DNA TGTGCCAGCAGCACACCGGGGACAGTCTATTCCTACAATGAGCAGTTCTTC.